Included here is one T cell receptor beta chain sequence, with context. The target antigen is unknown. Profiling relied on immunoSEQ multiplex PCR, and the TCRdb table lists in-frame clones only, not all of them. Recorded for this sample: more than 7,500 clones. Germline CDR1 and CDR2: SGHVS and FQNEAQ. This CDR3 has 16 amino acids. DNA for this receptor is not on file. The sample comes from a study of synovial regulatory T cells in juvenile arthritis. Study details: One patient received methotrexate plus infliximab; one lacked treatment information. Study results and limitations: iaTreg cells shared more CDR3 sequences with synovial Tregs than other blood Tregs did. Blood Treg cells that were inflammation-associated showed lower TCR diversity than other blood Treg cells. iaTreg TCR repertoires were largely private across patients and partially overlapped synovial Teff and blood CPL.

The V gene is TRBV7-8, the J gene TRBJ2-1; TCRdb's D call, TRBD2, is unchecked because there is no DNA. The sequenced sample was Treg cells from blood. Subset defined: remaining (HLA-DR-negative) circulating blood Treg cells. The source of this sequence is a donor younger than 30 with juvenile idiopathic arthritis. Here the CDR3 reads CASSPRLAGGLNEQFF.